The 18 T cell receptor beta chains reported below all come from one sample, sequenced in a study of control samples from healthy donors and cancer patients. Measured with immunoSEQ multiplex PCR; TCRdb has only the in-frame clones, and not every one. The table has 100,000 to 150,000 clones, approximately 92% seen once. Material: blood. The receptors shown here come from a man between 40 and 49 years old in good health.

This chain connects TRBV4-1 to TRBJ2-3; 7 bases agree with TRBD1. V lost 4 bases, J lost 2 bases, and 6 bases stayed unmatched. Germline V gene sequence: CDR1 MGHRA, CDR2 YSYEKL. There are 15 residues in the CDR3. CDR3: CASSLRTGDTDTQYF. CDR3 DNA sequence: TGCGCCAGCAGCCTCAGGACAGGCGACACAGATACGCAGTATTTT.

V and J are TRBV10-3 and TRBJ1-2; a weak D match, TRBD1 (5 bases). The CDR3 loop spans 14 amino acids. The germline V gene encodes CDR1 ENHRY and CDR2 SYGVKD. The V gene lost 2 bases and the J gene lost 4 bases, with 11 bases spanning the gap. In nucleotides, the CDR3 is TGTGCCATCAGTGAGGTGGGGCGAGGCTATGGCTACACCTTC. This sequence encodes CAISEVGRGYGYTF.

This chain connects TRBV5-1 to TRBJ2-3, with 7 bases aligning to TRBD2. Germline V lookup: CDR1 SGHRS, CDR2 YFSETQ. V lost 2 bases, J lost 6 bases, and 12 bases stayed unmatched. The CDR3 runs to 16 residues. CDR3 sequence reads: CASSFLRDYYSDTQYF. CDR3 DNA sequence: TGCGCCAGCAGCTTCTTGAGGGACTATTATAGCGATACGCAGTATTTT.

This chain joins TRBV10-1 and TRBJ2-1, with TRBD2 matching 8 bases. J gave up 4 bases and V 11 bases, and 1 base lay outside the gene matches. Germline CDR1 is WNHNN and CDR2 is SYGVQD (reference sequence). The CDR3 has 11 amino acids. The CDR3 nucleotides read TGCGCCTCGGGAGGGTACAATGAGCAGTTCTTC. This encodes CASGGYNEQFF.

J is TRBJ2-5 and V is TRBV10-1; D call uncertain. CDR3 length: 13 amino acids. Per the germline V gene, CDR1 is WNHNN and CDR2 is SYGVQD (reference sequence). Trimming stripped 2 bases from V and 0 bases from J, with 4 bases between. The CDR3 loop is CASSEGHQETQYF. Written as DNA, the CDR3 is TGCGCCAGCAGTGAGGGACACCAAGAGACCCAGTACTTC.

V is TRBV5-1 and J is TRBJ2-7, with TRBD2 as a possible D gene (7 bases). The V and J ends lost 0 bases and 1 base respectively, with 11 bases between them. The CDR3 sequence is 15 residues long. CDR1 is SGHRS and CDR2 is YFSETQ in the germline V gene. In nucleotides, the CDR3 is TGCGCCAGCAGCTTGGTACAGGGAGGGTCCTACGAGCAGTACTTC. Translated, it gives CASSLVQGGSYEQYF.

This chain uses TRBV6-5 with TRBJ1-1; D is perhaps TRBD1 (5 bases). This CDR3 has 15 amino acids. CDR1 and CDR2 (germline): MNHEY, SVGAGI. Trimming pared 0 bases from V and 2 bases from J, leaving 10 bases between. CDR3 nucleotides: TGTGCCAGCAGTTACTCGAGGGACCCAAACACTGAAGCTTTCTTT. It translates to CASSYSRDPNTEAFF.

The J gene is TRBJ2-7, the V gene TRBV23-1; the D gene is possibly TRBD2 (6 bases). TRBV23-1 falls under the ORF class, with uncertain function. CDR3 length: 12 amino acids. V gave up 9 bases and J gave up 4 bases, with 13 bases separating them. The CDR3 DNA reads TGCGCCAGTCGGGTGCGGGAATACGAGCAGTACTTC. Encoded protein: CASRVREYEQYF.

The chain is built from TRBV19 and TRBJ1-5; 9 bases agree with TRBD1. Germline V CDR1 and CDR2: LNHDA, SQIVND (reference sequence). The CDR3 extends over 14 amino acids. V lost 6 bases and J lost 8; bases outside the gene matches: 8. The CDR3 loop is CASRPGQGPEPQHF. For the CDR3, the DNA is TGTGCCAGTAGGCCGGGACAGGGTCCAGAGCCCCAGCATTTT.

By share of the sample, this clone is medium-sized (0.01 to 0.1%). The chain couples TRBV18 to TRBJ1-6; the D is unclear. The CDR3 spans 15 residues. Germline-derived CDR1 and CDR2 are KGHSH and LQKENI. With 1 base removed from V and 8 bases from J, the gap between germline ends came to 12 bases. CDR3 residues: CASSPLPGKDSPLHF. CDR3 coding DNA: TGTGCCAGCTCACCACTCCCGGGGAAGGATTCACCCCTCCACTTT.

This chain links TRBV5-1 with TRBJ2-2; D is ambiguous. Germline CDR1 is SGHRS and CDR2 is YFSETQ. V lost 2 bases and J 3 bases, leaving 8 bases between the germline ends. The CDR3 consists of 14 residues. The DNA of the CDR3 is TGCGCCAGCAGCTTTGCCGGGTACACCGGGGAGCTGTTTTTT. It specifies CASSFAGYTGELFF.

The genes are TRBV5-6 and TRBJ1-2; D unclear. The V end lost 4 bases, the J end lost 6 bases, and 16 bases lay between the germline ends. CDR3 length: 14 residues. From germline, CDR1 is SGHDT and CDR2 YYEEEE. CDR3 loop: CASSEELYLDGYTF. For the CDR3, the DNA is TGTGCCAGCAGCGAGGAATTGTATTTGGATGGCTACACCTTC.

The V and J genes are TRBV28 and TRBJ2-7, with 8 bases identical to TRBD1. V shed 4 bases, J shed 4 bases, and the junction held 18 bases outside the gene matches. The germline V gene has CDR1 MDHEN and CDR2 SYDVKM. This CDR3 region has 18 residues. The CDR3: CASSSTDGADRGAYEQYF. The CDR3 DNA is TGTGCCAGCAGTTCGACCGATGGGGCAGACAGGGGAGCTTACGAGCAGTACTTC. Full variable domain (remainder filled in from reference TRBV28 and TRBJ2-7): DVKVTQSSRYLVKRTGEKVFLECVQDMDHENMFWYRQDPGLGLRLIYFSYDVKMKEKGDIPEGYSVSREKKERFSLILESASTNQTSMYLCASSSTDGADRGAYEQYFGPGTRLTVT.

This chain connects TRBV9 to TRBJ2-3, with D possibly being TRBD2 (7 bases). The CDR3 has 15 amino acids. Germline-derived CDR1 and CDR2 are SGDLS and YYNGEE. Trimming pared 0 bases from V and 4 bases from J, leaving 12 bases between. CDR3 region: CASSVAWGGPDTQYF. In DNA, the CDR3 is TGTGCCAGCAGCGTAGCATGGGGGGGCCCAGATACGCAGTATTTT.

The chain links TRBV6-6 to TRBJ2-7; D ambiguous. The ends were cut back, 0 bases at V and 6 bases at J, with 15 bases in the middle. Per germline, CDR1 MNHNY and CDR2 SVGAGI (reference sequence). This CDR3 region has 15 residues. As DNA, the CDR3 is TGTGCCAGCAGTTACTCGCAAGGCCTAGACCGCGAGCAGTACTTC. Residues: CASSYSQGLDREQYF.

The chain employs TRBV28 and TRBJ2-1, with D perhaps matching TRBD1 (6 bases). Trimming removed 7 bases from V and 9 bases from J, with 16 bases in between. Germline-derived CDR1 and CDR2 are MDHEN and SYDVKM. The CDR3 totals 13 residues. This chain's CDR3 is CASTQTGFGEQFF. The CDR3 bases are TGTGCCAGCACCCAAACAGGGTTCGGTGAGCAGTTCTTC.

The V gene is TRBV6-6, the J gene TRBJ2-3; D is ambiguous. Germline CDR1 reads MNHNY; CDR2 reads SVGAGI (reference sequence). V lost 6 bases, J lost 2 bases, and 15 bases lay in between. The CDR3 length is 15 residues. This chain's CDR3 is CASSRIIRNTDTQYF. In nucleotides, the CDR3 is TGTGCCAGCAGCCGAATAATCAGAAACACAGATACGCAGTATTTT.

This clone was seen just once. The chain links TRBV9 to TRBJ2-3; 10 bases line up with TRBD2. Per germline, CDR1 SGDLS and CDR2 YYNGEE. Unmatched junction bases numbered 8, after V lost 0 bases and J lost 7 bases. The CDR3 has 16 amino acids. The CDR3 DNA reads TGTGCCAGCAGCGTAGGTCCAGCGGGGGGGCTCAATACGCAGTATTTT. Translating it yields CASSVGPAGGLNTQYF. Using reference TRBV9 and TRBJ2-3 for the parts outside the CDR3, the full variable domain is DSGVTQTPKHLITATGQRVTLRCSPRSGDLSVYWYQQSLDQGLQFLIQYYNGEERAKGNILERFSAQQFPDLHSELNLSSLELGDSALYFCASSVGPAGGLNTQYFGPGTRLTVL.